These T cell receptor beta chains were read from a single sample in a study of cytomegalovirus exposure and HLA in healthy donors. This table comes from immunoSEQ multiplex PCR, and its TCRdb copy is limited to in-frame clones, with some not included. The data hold about 59,000 clones, with approximately 80% observed a single time. Sequencing used PBMCs. All receptors come from a human donor in good health. Both conserved end residues are part of each CDR3. The D gene is left open where the match is weak. Clone size, where shown, is once, few, many, or a class for clones that have expanded.

>.|TRBJ1-2|TRBD1|TRBV30
CAGQEYYGYTF
TGTGCCGGACAGGAATACTATGGCTACACCTTC
>few|TRBJ2-2|TRBD2|TRBV4-3
CASSQDVRYLERGFTGELFF
TGCGCCAGCAGCCAAGATGTGAGGTACCTGGAGCGGGGGTTCACCGGGGAGCTGTTTTTT
>.|TRBJ2-2|.|TRBV7-9
CASSLVSAGELFF
TGTGCCAGCAGCTTAGTCTCAGCCGGGGAGCTGTTTTTT
>.|TRBJ1-1|.|TRBV19
CASSTKGEGSIEAFF
TGTGCCAGTAGTACAAAAGGGGAGGGGAGCATTGAAGCTTTCTTT
>.|TRBJ2-7|.|TRBV5-8
CASSARQPSSYEQYF
TGTGCCAGCAGCGCCCGACAGCCGAGCTCCTACGAGCAGTACTTC
>.|TRBJ2-7|TRBD1|TRBV28
CASLTGGKTYEQYF
TGTGCCAGCCTAACAGGGGGTAAAACCTACGAGCAGTACTTC
>.|TRBJ2-7|.|TRBV28
CASSFDKSYEQYF
TGTGCCAGCAGTTTCGACAAATCCTACGAGCAGTACTTC
>.|TRBJ1-5|.|TRBV27
CASSLFGAHFNQPQHF
TGTGCCAGCAGTTTATTTGGGGCCCATTTTAATCAGCCCCAGCATTTT
>.|TRBJ2-7|.|TRBV30
CAWSVLTGFESYEQYF
TGTGCCTGGAGTGTATTAACAGGGTTTGAGTCCTACGAGCAGTACTTC
>.|TRBJ2-7|TRBD2|TRBV4-2
CASSQEIIAGGLTLREQYF
TGTGCCAGCAGCCAAGAAATAATAGCGGGAGGGTTAACCCTACGAGAGCAGTACTTC
>.|TRBJ2-3|.|TRBV4-3
CASSQFTGKATDTQYF
TGCGCCAGCAGCCAATTTACAGGGAAAGCCACAGATACGCAGTATTTT
>.|TRBJ1-5|TRBD1|TRBV29-1
CSVAGQGRNQPQHF
TGCAGCGTGGCGGGACAGGGGCGAAATCAGCCCCAGCATTTT
>.|TRBJ1-1|.|TRBV13
CASSSSAGAAFF
TGTGCCAGCAGCTCTTCAGCCGGAGCGGCTTTCTTT
>few|TRBJ2-7|.|TRBV6-6
CASSYSTNSYEQYF
TGTGCCAGCAGTTACTCGACAAACTCCTACGAGCAGTACTTC
>.|TRBJ1-5|.|TRBV19
CASSRRDFRQPQHF
TGTGCCAGTAGCCGCCGGGACTTTCGTCAGCCCCAGCATTTT
>.|TRBJ1-1|.|TRBV15
CATSRGREVNTEAFF
TGTGCCACCAGCAGAGGCCGTGAGGTGAACACTGAAGCTTTCTTT
>.|TRBJ1-6|.|TRBV6-5
CASSYVGVNSPLHF
TGTGCCAGCAGTTACGTGGGCGTCAATTCACCCCTCCACTTT
>once|TRBJ2-1|TRBD2|TRBV9
CASSVAPFSGGFDEQFF
TGTGCCAGCAGCGTAGCCCCCTTTAGCGGGGGGTTTGATGAGCAGTTCTTC
>.|TRBJ2-7|.|TRBV6-5
CASRLWAGILSEQYF
TGTGCCAGCAGACTCTGGGCAGGGATCCTGTCCGAGCAGTACTTC
>.|TRBJ1-1|.|TRBV5-7
CASSLAGSYGSMNTEAFF
TGTGCCAGCAGCTTGGCCGGGAGTTACGGATCCATGAACACTGAAGCTTTCTTT
>.|TRBJ1-3|TRBD1|TRBV15
CATSRDAGRGFSGNTIYF
TGTGCCACCAGCAGAGATGCTGGCAGGGGGTTCTCTGGAAACACCATATATTTT
>.|TRBJ2-7|.|TRBV7-8
CASSLGRGGFYEQYF
TGTGCCAGCAGCTTAGGTAGGGGGGGGTTTTACGAGCAGTACTTC